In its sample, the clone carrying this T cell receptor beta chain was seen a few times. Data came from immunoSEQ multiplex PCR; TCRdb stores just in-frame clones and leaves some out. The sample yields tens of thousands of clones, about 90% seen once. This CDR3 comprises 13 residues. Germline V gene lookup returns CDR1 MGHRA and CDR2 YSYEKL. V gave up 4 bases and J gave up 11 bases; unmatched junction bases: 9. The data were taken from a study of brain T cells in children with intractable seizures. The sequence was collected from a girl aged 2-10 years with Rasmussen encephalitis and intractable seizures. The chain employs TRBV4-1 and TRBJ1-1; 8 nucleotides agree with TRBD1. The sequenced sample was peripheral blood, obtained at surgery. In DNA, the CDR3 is TGCGCCAGCAGCCGTCAGCCGGGACAGGAGGCTTTCTTT. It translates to CASSRQPGQEAFF.